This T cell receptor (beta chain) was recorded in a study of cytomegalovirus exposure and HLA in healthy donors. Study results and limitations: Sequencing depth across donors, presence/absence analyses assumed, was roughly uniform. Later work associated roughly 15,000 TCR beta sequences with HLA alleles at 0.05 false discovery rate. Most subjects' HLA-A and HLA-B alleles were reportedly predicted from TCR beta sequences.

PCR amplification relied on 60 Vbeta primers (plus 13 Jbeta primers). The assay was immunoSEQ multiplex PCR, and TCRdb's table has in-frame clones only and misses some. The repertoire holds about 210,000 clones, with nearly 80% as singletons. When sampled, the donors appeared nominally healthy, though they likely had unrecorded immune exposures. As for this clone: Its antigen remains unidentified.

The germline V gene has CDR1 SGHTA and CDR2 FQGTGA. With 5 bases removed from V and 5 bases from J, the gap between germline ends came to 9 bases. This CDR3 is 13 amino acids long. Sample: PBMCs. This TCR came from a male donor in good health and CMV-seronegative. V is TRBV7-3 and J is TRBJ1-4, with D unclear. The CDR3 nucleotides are TGTGCCAGCAGCACCGGGAGAAATGAAAAACTGTTTTTT. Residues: CASSTGRNEKLFF.